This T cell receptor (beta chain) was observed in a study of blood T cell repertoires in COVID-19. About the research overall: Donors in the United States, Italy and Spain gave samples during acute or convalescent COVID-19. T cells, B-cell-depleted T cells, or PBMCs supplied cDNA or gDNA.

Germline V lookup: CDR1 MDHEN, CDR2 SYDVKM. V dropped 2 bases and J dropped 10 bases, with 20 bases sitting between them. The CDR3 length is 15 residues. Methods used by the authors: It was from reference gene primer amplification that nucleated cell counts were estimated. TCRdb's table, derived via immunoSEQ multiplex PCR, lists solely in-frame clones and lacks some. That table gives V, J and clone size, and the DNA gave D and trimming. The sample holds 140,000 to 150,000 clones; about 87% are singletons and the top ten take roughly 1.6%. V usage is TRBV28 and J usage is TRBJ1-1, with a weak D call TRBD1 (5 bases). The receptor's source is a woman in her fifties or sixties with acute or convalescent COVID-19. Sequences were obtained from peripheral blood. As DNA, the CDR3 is TGTGCCAGCAGTTTAGACGGGGGTCCACCTGGGAGAGCTTTCTTT. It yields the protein CASSLDGGPPGRAFF.